These 14 T cell receptor beta chains came from one sample sequenced in a study of T cell responses to AZD1222 COVID-19 vaccine. Clones were sequenced by immunoSEQ multiplex PCR, and TCRdb holds only the in-frame ones, with some missing. The table shows 120,000 or so clones, with around 92% occurring only once. Sequencing used peripheral blood, obtained on day 0 of AZD1222 vaccination. Receptors were obtained from an adult in good health.

The V gene is TRBV14, the J gene TRBJ2-1, with 9 bases fitting TRBD2. The CDR3 extends over 16 amino acids. Germline V lookup: CDR1 SGHDN, CDR2 FVKESK. Losses at the gene ends were 4 bases for V and 1 base for J; bases not matched to a gene: 5. The CDR3 loop reads CASSLRGRVSYNEQFF. The CDR3, as DNA: TGTGCCAGCAGCCTCCGCGGGAGGGTTTCCTACAATGAGCAGTTCTTC.

This chain connects TRBV28 to TRBJ2-6, with D maybe TRBD2 (5 bases). The V end lost 4 bases, the J end lost 0 bases, and 7 bases lay between the germline ends. In germline, CDR1 is MDHEN, CDR2 SYDVKM. The CDR3 consists of 15 residues. The CDR3, as DNA: TGTGCCAGCAGTTCCGGGGTCTCTGGGGCCAACGTCCTGACTTTC. Protein product: CASSSGVSGANVLTF.

The gene calls are TRBV6-5 and TRBJ1-4; D unresolved. Germline assignment: CDR1 MNHEY and CDR2 SVGAGI. V was clipped by 0 bases and J by 0 bases, with 8 bases between them. The CDR3 spans 16 residues. The chain's CDR3 is CASSYSYRATNEKLFF. In nucleotides, the CDR3 is TGTGCCAGCAGTTACTCCTATAGAGCAACTAATGAAAAACTGTTTTTT.

The V call is TRBV27, the J call TRBJ1-6; 9 bases fit TRBD1. The CDR3 spans 14 residues. Looked up from germline, CDR1 is MNHEY and CDR2 is SMNVEV (reference sequence). The ends lost 5 bases at V and 7 bases at J; junction bases unmatched: 3. DNA for the CDR3: TGTGCCAGCAGTCGGACAGGGGAGAATTCACCCCTCCACTTT. This gives the protein CASSRTGENSPLHF.

This chain joins TRBV28 and TRBJ1-2; 8 bases are shared with TRBD1. The ends lost 5 bases at V and 8 bases at J; junction bases unmatched: 16. This CDR3 has 16 amino acids. CDR1 is MDHEN, CDR2 SYDVKM, per germline. The CDR3 loop reads CASSVFPGQGRGGYTF. The CDR3 bases are TGTGCCAGCAGTGTGTTCCCAGGACAGGGCAGGGGAGGCTACACCTTC.

The chain links TRBV6-1 to TRBJ1-6; tentatively, D is TRBD1 (5 bases). Per germline, CDR1 MNHNS and CDR2 SASEGT. V dropped 3 bases and J dropped 8 bases, with 11 bases sitting between them. This CDR3 comprises 14 residues. For the CDR3, the DNA is TGTGCCAGCAGTGATAGGGGCTTAGATTCACCCCTCCACTTT. The encoded protein is CASSDRGLDSPLHF.

This chain uses TRBV7-9 with TRBJ2-3; 8 nucleotides agree with TRBD2. The germline gives CDR1 SEHNR, CDR2 FQNEAQ (reference sequence). The CDR3 is 13 amino acids. After removal of 5 bases from V and 4 bases from J, the junction contained 2 bases not matched to a gene. The CDR3 loop is CASSRAGADTQYF. The DNA of the CDR3 is TGTGCCAGCAGCCGAGCGGGGGCAGATACGCAGTATTTT.

V usage is TRBV5-1 and J usage is TRBJ2-7; 10 positions agree with TRBD2. The V gene end was trimmed by 0 bases and the J gene end by 7 bases; junction bases not matched to a gene: 10. The CDR3 runs 16 residues. Germline CDR1 SGHRS, CDR2 YFSETQ. The CDR3 here is CASSLARTSGIGEQYF. CDR3 bases: TGCGCCAGCAGCTTGGCCCGGACTAGCGGTATAGGGGAGCAGTACTTC.

The chain links TRBV2 to TRBJ2-1; a possible D gene is TRBD2 (7 bases). Germline V CDR1 and CDR2: SNHLY, FYNNEI. The length of the CDR3 is 14 residues. Trimming cost V 3 bases and J 6 bases, with 12 bases left between them. CDR3 nucleotides: TGTGCCAGCAGTGACTGGGGGGGGGCCAATGAGCAGTTCTTC. Its translation: CASSDWGGANEQFF.

This chain uses TRBV13 with TRBJ2-7, with TRBD1 matching over 7 bases. In germline, CDR1 is PRHDT, CDR2 FYEKMQ (reference sequence). The CDR3 consists of 12 residues. The V segment lost 5 bases and the J segment 6 bases; nucleotides outside the gene matches: 4. CDR3: CASSVPGGEQYF. CDR3 bases: TGTGCCAGCAGCGTTCCAGGGGGCGAGCAGTACTTC.

The V call is TRBV10-3, the J call TRBJ1-4; a weak D match, TRBD1 (5 bases). The CDR3 sequence is 19 residues long. In germline, CDR1 is ENHRY, CDR2 SYGVKD. Trimming removed 0 bases from V and 2 bases from J, with 19 bases in between. The CDR3 sequence is CAISESTLGRGATNEKLFF. The CDR3 bases are TGTGCCATCAGTGAGTCGACGTTGGGGAGGGGCGCCACTAATGAAAAACTGTTTTTT.

The CDR3 nucleotides are TGTGCCAGTAGTATCACCCACCAGCCCCAGCATTTT. It translates to CASSITHQPQHF. V gene TRBV19 combines with J gene TRBJ1-5; D uncertain. The CDR3 extends over 12 amino acids. The V end was cut by 3 bases, the J end by 7 bases, with 7 bases between. Germline loops: CDR1 LNHDA, CDR2 SQIVND (reference sequence).

V and J are TRBV19 and TRBJ2-4, with D possibly being TRBD1 or TRBD2 (5 bases each). CDR1 and CDR2 (germline): LNHDA, SQIVND (reference sequence). The CDR3 has 12 amino acids. V was cut by 6 bases and J by 8 bases, with 11 bases left in between. CDR3 nucleotide sequence: TGTGCCAGTAGCCCTGGGGGAGACATTCAGTACTTC. Protein: CASSPGGDIQYF.

The chain couples TRBV6-5 to TRBJ1-2; weak D call: TRBD1 (5 bases). This CDR3 is built from 15 residues. V was pared by 2 bases and J by 7 bases, with 17 bases between. Looked up from germline, CDR1 is MNHEY and CDR2 is SVGAGI. The CDR3 DNA reads TGTGCCAGCAGTTACACGGCAGGGAAGGGTGGTGGCTACACCTTC. The encoded protein is CASSYTAGKGGGYTF.